This passage covers 13 T cell receptor beta chains from one sample sequenced in a study of T cell repertoires in cytomegalovirus infection. TCRdb re-analysed the reads in MiXCR, keeping a single row per CDR3 protein. Of around 430,000 distinct CDR3 sequences in the sample, approximately 40% were seen once. These receptors lack a known antigen. Sequencing used cultured PBMCs, obtained from culture after CMV antigen stimulation. Receptors were obtained from a human donor in good health (CMV status not recorded). Some clones in this sample may be carry-over from other donors' samples.

The chain carries TRBV19 and TRBJ1-6; D unclear. Germline CDR1 LNHDA, CDR2 SQIVND (reference sequence). This CDR3 region has 17 residues. With 4 bases removed from V and 0 bases from J, the gap between germline ends came to 13 bases. CDR3 nucleotide sequence: TGTGCCAGTAGTAAATGGCGACAAAGCTCCTATAATTCACCCCTCCACTTT. Translation: CASSKWRQSSYNSPLHF.

The chain is built from TRBV23-1 and TRBJ1-6; 7 bases are shared with TRBD1. TRBV23-1 is labeled an ORF, and its function is uncertain. This CDR3 contains 17 residues. Losses at the gene ends were 1 base for V and 5 bases for J; bases not matched to a gene: 8. CDR3 DNA sequence: TGCGCCAGCAGTCAATATGACAGGGAAATCAATAATTCACCCCTCCACTTT. It encodes CASSQYDREINNSPLHF.

V is TRBV7-2 and J is TRBJ2-3; no clear D. CDR3 length equals 16 residues. V was clipped by 2 bases and J by 0 bases, with 12 bases between them. Germline CDR1 reads SGHTA; CDR2 reads FQGNSA. CDR3 DNA: TGTGCCAGCAGCTTAACTCCCGGCCCTAGCACAGATACGCAGTATTTT. This translates into CASSLTPGPSTDTQYF.

This clonotype was found once. The chain is built from TRBV2 and TRBJ2-7; D uncertain. The V gene's germline CDR1 is SNHLY and CDR2 FYNNEI. The CDR3 is 13 amino acids. Between the trimmed V and J ends, which lost 4 bases and 5 bases, there was a span of 12 bases. The CDR3 loop is CASSARVRDEQYF. In DNA, the CDR3 is TGTGCCAGCAGTGCCCGGGTTCGCGACGAGCAGTACTTC.

The rearrangement uses TRBV7-9 and TRBJ1-1; D call uncertain. Germline-derived CDR1 and CDR2 are SEHNR and FQNEAQ (reference sequence). The CDR3 spans 14 residues. Trimming stripped 8 bases from V and 1 base from J, with 14 bases between. CDR3 amino acids: CASRKIQENTEAFF. CDR3 sequence (DNA): TGTGCCAGCCGAAAGATCCAGGAGAACACTGAAGCTTTCTTT.

The chain has TRBV12-3 or TRBV12-4 and TRBJ2-7, with 8 bases lining up with TRBD2. Trimming removed 4 bases from V and 0 bases from J; junction bases left unmatched: 5. The CDR3 spans 15 residues. The CDR3 reads CASSSSGLGSYEQYF. Here the CDR3 DNA reads TGTGCCAGCAGTTCTAGCGGGTTGGGCTCCTACGAGCAGTACTTC.

The chain employs TRBV7-6 and TRBJ2-5; 8 nucleotides match TRBD2. Trimming cost V 3 bases and J 1 base; bases outside gene matches: 10. Germline CDR1 is SGHVS and CDR2 is FNYEAQ. CDR3 length equals 17 residues. The CDR3 DNA sequence: TGTGCCAGCAGCTTGGCTGCCGCGGGGGGTACCCAAGAGACCCAGTACTTC. Protein product: CASSLAAAGGTQETQYF. The full variable domain, completed using reference TRBV7-6 and TRBJ2-5, is GAGVSQSPRYKVTKRGQDVALRCDPISGHVSLYWYRQALGQGPEFLTYFNYEAQQDKSGLPNDRFSAERPEGSISTLTIQRTEQRDSAMYRCASSLAAAGGTQETQYFGPGTRLLVL.

The sample holds a few counts of this clonotype. The chain joins TRBV19 to TRBJ2-1; TRBD2 might be the D (5 bases). Germline loops: CDR1 LNHDA, CDR2 SQIVND (reference sequence). V shed 6 bases and J shed 12 bases, with 15 bases lying between them. This CDR3 region has 12 residues. For the CDR3, the DNA is TGTGCCAGTAGCTCCCCGCCGGGGTCGCAGTTCTTC. It specifies CASSSPPGSQFF.

The V and J genes are TRBV20-1 and TRBJ2-5; 11 bases line up with TRBD1. V was pared by 0 bases and J by 5 bases, with 14 bases of the junction left unmatched. The CDR3 has 18 residues. Germline assignment: CDR1 DFQATT and CDR2 SNEGSKA (reference sequence). CDR3 nucleotide sequence: TGCAGTGCTAGAGAGTCAGGACTGGGGACAGGGGGATTCGAGACCCAGTACTTC. It specifies CSARESGLGTGGFETQYF.

This CDR3 reads CASRSTGHSSYNEQFF. For the CDR3, the DNA is TGTGCCAGCAGATCGACAGGACACAGCTCCTACAATGAGCAGTTCTTC. The chain recombines TRBV14 with TRBJ2-1; a possible D gene is TRBD1 (6 bases). The CDR3 length is 16 residues. Germline V gene lookup returns CDR1 SGHDN and CDR2 FVKESK. The ends were cut back, 6 bases at V and 0 bases at J, with 15 bases in the middle.

The J gene is TRBJ2-5, the V gene TRBV20-1, with 8 bases identical to TRBD1. This CDR3 region has 15 residues. From germline, CDR1 is DFQATT and CDR2 SNEGSKA (reference sequence). J was trimmed by 5 bases and V by 1 base; bases with no gene match: 9. CDR3 coding DNA: TGCAGTGCTAGAGCTACCGGACAGGGTTTCGAGACCCAGTACTTC. It encodes CSARATGQGFETQYF.

The J gene is TRBJ1-3, the V gene TRBV2; D not certain. V was trimmed by 7 bases and J by 2 bases, leaving 6 bases between them. The germline V gene has CDR1 SNHLY and CDR2 FYNNEI. The CDR3 is 12 residues long. The CDR3 loop reads CASTDPGNTIYF. The CDR3 region has the DNA TGTGCCAGCACCGACCCTGGAAACACCATATATTTT.

CDR3 sequence: CASSLPPDTQYF. DNA of the CDR3: TGTGCCAGCAGCTTACCACCAGATACGCAGTATTTT. This chain connects TRBV7-2 to TRBJ2-3, with D unresolved. Germline values: CDR1 SGHTA, CDR2 FQGNSA. The CDR3 consists of 12 residues. The V gene lost 2 bases and the J gene lost 4 bases, with 4 bases spanning the gap.